Sequencing of this T cell receptor (beta chain) was carried out in a study of PD-1 blockade in classical Hodgkin lymphoma. Study observations and caveats: TCR diversity rose significantly by C4D1 in CD4+ but not CD8+ cells. TCR diversity at baseline was reported to be reduced in newly diagnosed patients relative to healthy donors.

To note about this clone: What it binds is not known.

In every patient, relapse followed autologous stem cell transplantation, while exposure to brentuximab vedotin differed. Clones were sequenced by immunoSEQ multiplex PCR, and TCRdb holds only the in-frame ones, with some missing. The repertoire has 100,000 to 130,000 clones, roughly nine tenths of them found once; the top ten carry about 20%. Germline loops: CDR1 SGHNT, CDR2 YYREEE (reference sequence). The CDR3 is 15 residues long. V was cut by 0 bases and J by 4 bases, with 11 bases left in between. The sequences come from peripheral blood mononuclear cells (PBMCs), collected before the second cycle of nivolumab. The source is a human donor with classical Hodgkin lymphoma. V and J are TRBV5-4 and TRBJ2-1; D may be TRBD2 (6 bases). CDR3 bases: TGTGCCAGCAGCTTGGGGATAGGGACTTACAATGAGCAGTTCTTC. It translates to CASSLGIGTYNEQFF.